This T cell receptor (beta chain) derives from a study of T cell responses to AZD1222 COVID-19 vaccine. General observations from the study: Donors, mostly white British, included more females; clonal diversity was possibly underestimated. Mapped onto spike, vaccine-associated CD4 TCRs spanned it and were dominant at 160-218 and 743-854.

The assay was immunoSEQ multiplex PCR, and TCRdb's table has in-frame clones only and misses some. The data contain some 74,000 clones, nearly 90% of them singletons. About this clone itself: Its antigen is still unknown.

Germline values: CDR1 KGHDR, CDR2 SFDVKD. Trimming took 3 bases from V and 5 from J; bases not matched to a gene: 6. The CDR3 extends over 15 amino acids. This clonotype was obtained from an adult who received the AZD1222 COVID-19 vaccine. This chain links TRBV24-1 with TRBJ2-3, with 8 bases fitting TRBD2. Material: peripheral blood, obtained 28 days after the second AZD1222 dose. The CDR3 loop is CATSDSGRKGDTQYF. The CDR3 DNA reads as TGTGCCACCAGTGATAGCGGGAGAAAAGGAGATACGCAGTATTTT.